A single T cell receptor beta chain is shown here with its context. The target antigen is unknown. Trimming took off 7 bases at V and 0 bases at J, with 13 bases between the two ends. This CDR3 is built from 15 residues. The germline V gene encodes CDR1 LNHDA and CDR2 SQIVND (reference sequence). The data originate from a study of OX40 agonist ivuxolimab in advanced cancers. Whole-study findings and limits: Clonal expansion was seen in CD4+ and CD8+ blood T cells by week 6 at 0.1 to 3.0 mg/kg.

Assay used: immunoSEQ multiplex PCR; TCRdb lists only in-frame clones, some missing. The data show 37,000 or so clones, with 85% seen just once and about 35% held by the top ten. The clonotype comes from an adult with an advanced solid tumor such as melanoma, head and neck, liver or kidney cancer. Material: CD4+ or CD8+ T cells sorted from blood, obtained in a trial of the OX40 agonist ivuxolimab. The chain employs TRBV19 and TRBJ1-5; D not certain. CDR3 sequence reads: CASNGGSDSNQPQHF. The CDR3 coding sequence is TGTGCCAGTAATGGAGGGTCAGATAGCAATCAGCCCCAGCATTTT.